Listed below are T cell receptor beta chains from one sample, sequenced in a study of blood T cell repertoires in COVID-19. Produced via immunoSEQ multiplex PCR; TCRdb's table is partial and in-frame only. The sample includes about 160,000 clones, approximately 79% seen only once; the top ten take roughly 18%. Sequencing was carried out using peripheral blood. Receptor source: a woman older than 75 with acute or convalescent COVID-19. CDR3s include the opening cysteine and the closing phenylalanine or tryptophan. The D gene is left open where the match is weak. Expanded clones are given a class, and other clones once, few, many or no size at all.

D: TRBD1; J: TRBJ1-2; V: TRBV18; size: .; DNA: TGTGCCAGCTCACCATCGTTAACAGGGGTGGATGGCTACACCTTC; CDR3: CASSPSLTGVDGYTF
D: TRBD2; J: TRBJ2-3; V: TRBV5-1; size: .; DNA: TGCGCCAGCGCCCGGAGCGGGGGCACAGATACGCAGTATTTT; CDR3: CASARSGGTDTQYF
D: TRBD1; J: TRBJ1-1; V: TRBV28; size: few; DNA: TGTGCCAGCCGGGGGGCAGGGGGCCTTATGAACACTGAAGCTTTCTTT; CDR3: CASRGAGGLMNTEAFF
D: TRBD1; J: TRBJ2-7; V: TRBV18; size: few; DNA: TGTGCCAGCTCACCAGGACAGGGGGTAAACTACGAGCAGTACTTC; CDR3: CASSPGQGVNYEQYF
D: .; J: TRBJ2-5; V: TRBV6-5; size: .; DNA: TGTGCCAGCAGTTACTCGTCCAGGGGATGGGAGACCCAGTACTTC; CDR3: CASSYSSRGWETQYF
D: .; J: TRBJ1-5; V: TRBV5-6; size: .; DNA: TGTGCCAGCAGCTTGGGCAGGGAAGGCCAGCCCCAGCATTTT; CDR3: CASSLGREGQPQHF
D: .; J: TRBJ2-7; V: TRBV10-3; size: .; DNA: TGTGCCATCAGTGTCTACAGGGGGGGAGAGCAGTACTTC; CDR3: CAISVYRGGEQYF
D: .; J: TRBJ1-1; V: TRBV5-4; size: .; DNA: TGTGCCAGCAGCTTGGCCCTAGGTTCGAACACTGAAGCTTTCTTT; CDR3: CASSLALGSNTEAFF
D: .; J: TRBJ1-1; V: TRBV5-1; size: once; DNA: TGCGCCAGCAGCTTGGACTCCCGGAGGGGACTTGGGACTGAAGCTTTCTTT; CDR3: CASSLDSRRGLGTEAFF
D: TRBD1; J: TRBJ1-2; V: TRBV18; size: once; DNA: TGTGCCAGCTCGCTCGACAGGGGGGTTTATGGCTACACCTTC; CDR3: CASSLDRGVYGYTF
D: .; J: TRBJ1-5; V: TRBV5-3; size: .; DNA: TGTGCCAGAAGCTTGGCCGGAGATAGCAATCAGCCCCAGCATTTT; CDR3: CARSLAGDSNQPQHF
D: .; J: TRBJ2-1; V: TRBV28; size: .; DNA: TGTGCCTGTCGTAGTACCTACAATGAGCAGTTCTTC; CDR3: CACRSTYNEQFF
D: .; J: TRBJ2-6; V: TRBV5-1; size: .; DNA: TGCGCCAGCAACCCCGGGACATTGACGGGGGCCAACGTCCTGACTTTC; CDR3: CASNPGTLTGANVLTF
D: .; J: TRBJ1-5; V: TRBV28; size: .; DNA: TGTGCCAGCAGTTTTTTTGCGGCGGGGGCAGGCAATCAGCCCCAGCATTTT; CDR3: CASSFFAAGAGNQPQHF
D: .; J: TRBJ1-1; V: TRBV27; size: .; DNA: TGTGCCAGCAGTTCATACAGGGAAGGGATAACGGCCGAAGCTTTCTTT; CDR3: CASSSYREGITAEAFF
D: TRBD1; J: TRBJ2-3; V: TRBV15; size: .; DNA: TGTGCCACCAGCAGAGAGGGACAGGGGAGCACAGATACGCAGTATTTT; CDR3: CATSREGQGSTDTQYF
D: .; J: TRBJ2-7; V: TRBV12-2; size: .; DNA: TGTGCAAGTCGCTTAGCACGCGGGAGCCTGGAGCACGAGCAGTACTTC; CDR3: CASRLARGSLEHEQYF
D: .; J: TRBJ1-1; V: TRBV5-4; size: .; DNA: TGTGCCAGCAGACCGCAGACAGGCTGGAACACTGAAGCTTTCTTT; CDR3: CASRPQTGWNTEAFF
D: TRBD2; J: TRBJ2-3; V: TRBV4-1; size: .; DNA: TGCGCCAGCAGCCAAGTTCGAGCGGGAGTCAAAGATACGCAGTATTTT; CDR3: CASSQVRAGVKDTQYF
D: TRBD1; J: TRBJ2-2; V: TRBV10-3; size: .; DNA: TGTGCCACAGGCGGTCAGGGGGAGTATACCGGGGAGCTGTTTTTT; CDR3: CATGGQGEYTGELFF
D: .; J: TRBJ1-1; V: TRBV19; size: .; DNA: TGTGCCAGTAGTATAAACAGGGTTCACACTGAAGCTTTCTTT; CDR3: CASSINRVHTEAFF
D: .; J: TRBJ2-3; V: TRBV6-6; size: .; DNA: TGTGCCAGCCGACACACAGATACGCAGTATTTT; CDR3: CASRHTDTQYF
D: .; J: TRBJ2-2; V: TRBV19; size: .; DNA: TGTGCCAGTAGTATAGGAGGGACTAACACCGGGGAGCTGTTTTTT; CDR3: CASSIGGTNTGELFF
D: .; J: TRBJ1-2; V: TRBV4-1; size: .; DNA: TGCGCCAGCAGCCGAGTGGGCGGGGGGTCTAACTATGGCTACACCTTC; CDR3: CASSRVGGGSNYGYTF
D: .; J: TRBJ2-7; V: TRBV2; size: .; DNA: TGTGCCAGAAGGACATTGGGTAGCGGAGGCATCTACGAGCAGTACTTC; CDR3: CARRTLGSGGIYEQYF
D: TRBD1; J: TRBJ1-5; V: TRBV19; size: .; DNA: TGTGCCAGTAACTCACAGGGGGCGAGCAATCAGCCCCAGCATTTT; CDR3: CASNSQGASNQPQHF
D: .; J: TRBJ1-2; V: TRBV7-2; size: .; DNA: TGTGCCAGCAGCTTAGGATGGGACGGGGGCTATGGCTACACCTTC; CDR3: CASSLGWDGGYGYTF
D: .; J: TRBJ2-7; V: TRBV27; size: .; DNA: TGTGCCAGCAGCGGGGGGCGACTTTTCGAGCAGTACTTC; CDR3: CASSGGRLFEQYF
D: .; J: TRBJ2-6; V: TRBV28; size: once; DNA: TGTGCCAGCAGCTCTACGGGAGTTGGGGCCAACGTCCTGACTTTC; CDR3: CASSSTGVGANVLTF
D: .; J: TRBJ1-5; V: TRBV19; size: .; DNA: TGTGCCAGTAGTTACGGGGGGGCCGGTAGCAATCAGCCCCAGCATTTT; CDR3: CASSYGGAGSNQPQHF
D: .; J: TRBJ1-5; V: TRBV11-2; size: .; DNA: TGTGCCAGCAGCTTAGAAATCCGTCAGCCCCAGCATTTT; CDR3: CASSLEIRQPQHF
D: .; J: TRBJ1-4; V: TRBV20-1; size: .; DNA: TGCAGTGCGCGGGAGTTTGAAAAACTGTTTTTT; CDR3: CSAREFEKLFF
D: .; J: TRBJ1-1; V: TRBV19; size: .; DNA: TGTGCCAGTAAACCCTTCCAAGCCCCCCACACTGAAGCTTTCTTT; CDR3: CASKPFQAPHTEAFF
D: .; J: TRBJ1-5; V: TRBV28; size: .; DNA: TGTGCCAGCAGTTTAGACTTACGGCAGCCCCAGCATTTT; CDR3: CASSLDLRQPQHF
D: TRBD1; J: TRBJ1-3; V: TRBV5-1; size: .; DNA: TGCGCCAGCAGGCTGGACAGGGGTTCAGACACCATATATTTT; CDR3: CASRLDRGSDTIYF
D: TRBD2; J: TRBJ2-1; V: TRBV6-5; size: .; DNA: TGTGCCAGCAGTTACTCGAGCCCCGCGGGGGACTATTTCTTC; CDR3: CASSYSSPAGDYFF
D: .; J: TRBJ2-3; V: TRBV27; size: .; DNA: TGTGCCAGCAGTTTAGTTAGCCAAACCTCAGATACGCAGTATTTT; CDR3: CASSLVSQTSDTQYF
D: .; J: TRBJ1-6; V: TRBV3-1/TRBV3-2; size: once; DNA: TGTGCCAGCAGCCAAGATTTGCCAGGTTTTGATTCACCCCTCCACTTT; CDR3: CASSQDLPGFDSPLHF
D: .; J: TRBJ2-3; V: TRBV29-1; size: .; DNA: TGCAGCTCCAGGTCAGGGAGCAGGGGTACGGATACGCAGTATTTT; CDR3: CSSRSGSRGTDTQYF
D: TRBD1; J: TRBJ1-5; V: TRBV12-5; size: .; DNA: TGTGCTAGTGGTTTGAGGGACAGCCAGCCCCAGCATTTT; CDR3: CASGLRDSQPQHF
D: TRBD2; J: TRBJ2-7; V: TRBV12-5; size: .; DNA: TGTGCTAGTGGTTTGGTTTTAGCGGGGTCCTACGAGCAGTACTTC; CDR3: CASGLVLAGSYEQYF
D: .; J: TRBJ1-1; V: TRBV20-1; size: .; DNA: TGCAGTGCTGTTAGGAACACTGAAGCTTTCTTT; CDR3: CSAVRNTEAFF
D: .; J: TRBJ1-2; V: TRBV4-1; size: .; DNA: TGCGCCAGCAGCCAACCTACTTCGGGACACAAGAACCATAACTATGGCTACACCTTC; CDR3: CASSQPTSGHKNHNYGYTF
D: .; J: TRBJ1-5; V: TRBV27; size: .; DNA: TGTGCCAGCAGTTCGCTAACAGGGATTTGGAGTCAGCCCCAGCATTTT; CDR3: CASSSLTGIWSQPQHF
D: .; J: TRBJ2-7; V: TRBV14; size: .; DNA: TGTGCCAGCAGCCAAGTCAGCTACGAGCAGTACTTC; CDR3: CASSQVSYEQYF
D: .; J: TRBJ2-2; V: TRBV27; size: .; DNA: TGTGCCAGCAGTTTACTACAGGGATGGACCGGGGAGCTGTTTTTT; CDR3: CASSLLQGWTGELFF
D: .; J: TRBJ1-2; V: TRBV14; size: many; DNA: TGTGCCAGCAGCCAAGTCGGGGTCGGCTACACCTTC; CDR3: CASSQVGVGYTF
D: TRBD2; J: TRBJ2-7; V: TRBV5-1; size: .; DNA: TGCGCCAGCAGCCCAGGGACTAGCGGGAGATCCTCCGGCCGCAAATACGAGCAGTACTTC; CDR3: CASSPGTSGRSSGRKYEQYF
D: .; J: TRBJ2-1; V: TRBV21-1; size: few; DNA: TGTGCCAGCAGCCAAACCCGGGACACCCACAATGAGCAGTTCTTC; CDR3: CASSQTRDTHNEQFF
D: .; J: TRBJ2-7; V: TRBV3-1/TRBV3-2; size: .; DNA: TGTGCCAGCAGCCCGAGCTCCTACGAGCAGTACTTC; CDR3: CASSPSSYEQYF